The 6 T cell receptor beta chains presented below share a single source sample, sequenced in a study of immune cell composition in non-small cell lung cancer. Some clones are missing from TCRdb's copy, which holds only in-frame ones; the method was immunoSEQ multiplex PCR. The profile shows several thousand clones, around four fifths of them singletons. Normal lung was sampled as far from the tumour as possible, at least 3 cm. The source material was non-adjacent lung tissue. The receptor source for this set is a human donor with non-small cell lung cancer.

By share of the sample, this clone is large (0.1 to 1%). The DNA of the CDR3 is TGTGCCAGCAGCCCCGACTCATCTAGGTATGGCTACACCTTC. It yields the protein CASSPDSSRYGYTF. The J gene is TRBJ1-2, the V gene TRBV11-1; D gene unclear. Between the trimmed V and J ends, which lost 5 bases and 5 bases, there was a span of 15 bases. This CDR3 is built from 14 residues. The V gene's germline CDR1 is SGHAT and CDR2 FQDESV (reference sequence).

The J gene is TRBJ1-4, the V gene TRBV18; possibly TRBD1 for D (5 bases). CDR1 KGHSH and CDR2 LQKENI come from the germline V gene. The CDR3 is made up of 15 amino acids. The ends were cut back, 3 bases at V and 9 bases at J, with 17 bases in the middle. In DNA, the CDR3 is TGTGCCAGCTCACCGACCGGGACCGCCTCACAAAAACTGTTTTTT. It specifies CASSPTGTASQKLFF.

This chain links TRBV19 with TRBJ1-1; D is undetermined. Trimming removed 2 bases from V and 1 base from J, with 5 bases in between. This CDR3 is 13 amino acids long. Germline CDR1 reads LNHDA; CDR2 reads SQIVND (reference sequence). CDR3 amino acids: CASSIIPNTEAFF. As DNA, the CDR3 is TGTGCCAGTAGTATAATCCCGAACACTGAAGCTTTCTTT.

The chain carries TRBV6-5 and TRBJ2-4, with D possibly being TRBD2 (5 bases). Germline V CDR1 and CDR2: MNHEY, SVGAGI. Trimming shortened V by 2 bases and J by 2 bases, and 13 bases separated the two germline ends. The CDR3 length is 16 residues. CDR3 coding DNA: TGTGCCAGCAGTTACCGAACATCCGGGACCAAAAACATTCAGTACTTC. It yields the protein CASSYRTSGTKNIQYF.

The chain joins TRBV7-3 to TRBJ2-3; D is perhaps TRBD1 (5 bases). Between the trimmed V and J ends, which lost 3 bases and 4 bases, there was a span of 11 bases. This CDR3 is built from 14 residues. The germline V gene encodes CDR1 SGHTA and CDR2 FQGTGA. The CDR3 nucleotides are TGTGCCAGCAGCTTCCGACAGAACTCAGATACGCAGTATTTT. Translation gives CASSFRQNSDTQYF.

The chain combines TRBV13 with TRBJ1-5; D is unresolved. Trimming stripped 5 bases from V and 6 bases from J, with 11 bases between. Germline V gene lookup returns CDR1 PRHDT and CDR2 FYEKMQ (reference sequence). The CDR3 has 13 amino acids. CDR3 protein: CASSRAMAQPQHF. CDR3 DNA sequence: TGTGCCAGCAGCCGCGCCATGGCTCAGCCCCAGCATTTT.